Only one count was recorded for the clone carrying this T cell receptor (beta chain). Clones were read by immunoSEQ multiplex PCR, and TCRdb kept only the in-frame ones, dropping some. The sample lists about 180,000 clones, around 84% seen once, with approximately 15% in the top ten. The germline V gene has CDR1 LNHNV and CDR2 YYDKDF (reference sequence). The CDR3 extends over 16 amino acids. Trimming removed 8 bases from V and 3 bases from J; junction bases left unmatched: 13. This sample is part of a study of cytomegalovirus exposure and HLA in healthy donors. This receptor was obtained from a man aged 18 to 29 in good health and CMV-seropositive. Specimen: PBMCs. V and J are TRBV15 and TRBJ2-5; 9 bases line up with TRBD2. CDR3 protein: CATQAGGGIFEETQYF. CDR3 DNA: TGTGCCACCCAAGCGGGGGGCGGGATCTTTGAAGAGACCCAGTACTTC.